This paragraph covers one TCR beta chain sequence. Input was 616 ng to 6,004 ng of genomic DNA from tumor or blood. Profiling relied on immunoSEQ multiplex PCR, and the TCRdb table lists in-frame clones only, not all of them. The sample consists of approximately 19,000 clones, approximately 81% of them appearing once. The sample is drawn from a study of T cells in tumors after PD-1 blockade. Whole-study context: Either cemiplimab 350 mg every 2 weeks or pembrolizumab 200 mg every 3 weeks was given. Daily vismodegib 150 mg continued in a subset of anti-PD-1-treated patients.

The CDR3 runs 16 residues. The V gene end was trimmed by 3 bases and the J gene end by 1 base; junction bases not matched to a gene: 0. Germline V gives CDR1 SNHLY, CDR2 FYNNEI. This TCR came from a human donor with advanced basal cell or squamous cell carcinoma (not recorded which). The chain links TRBV2 to TRBJ2-5; 15 bases fit TRBD2. The starting material was PBMCs, obtained after anti-PD-1 therapy. CDR3 sequence reads: CASSEGLAGGQETQYF. In DNA form, the CDR3 reads TGTGCCAGCAGTGAGGGACTAGCGGGGGGCCAAGAGACCCAGTACTTC. The full variable domain, with the rest looked up from reference TRBV2 and TRBJ2-5, is EPEVTQTPSHQVTQMGQEVILRCVPISNHLYFYWYRQILGQKVEFLVSFYNNEISEKSEIFDDQFSVERPDGSNFTLKIRSTKLEDSAMYFCASSEGLAGGQETQYFGPGTRLLVL.